This paragraph reports one TCR beta chain. The antigen remains unidentified. These data are taken from a study of cytomegalovirus exposure and HLA in healthy donors. The study's findings and limits: Productive status was seen about 90% or about 30% of the time for most TCR beta V segments in an earlier analysis. V- and J-gene trimming in TCR beta was tied to a missense DCLRE1C variant by an analysis performed later. A later analysis found most CMV-associated TCR beta chains apparently HLA-restricted. Prediction of most subjects' HLA-A and HLA-B alleles by TCR beta sequences was reportedly accurate.

The CDR3 has 17 amino acids. The V gene end was trimmed by 4 bases and the J gene end by 7 bases; junction bases not matched to a gene: 10. Per germline, CDR1 SGHTA and CDR2 FQGTGA. Primers for the PCR totalled 60 Vbeta and 13 Jbeta. The method was immunoSEQ multiplex PCR; TCRdb's version includes in-frame clones alone and lacks a portion of them. The table shows around 210,000 clones, with over 75% occurring only once. The sequenced sample consisted of PBMCs. The receptor's source is a boy younger than 18 in good health and CMV-seronegative. The chain links TRBV7-3 to TRBJ2-1; 13 bases map to TRBD2. CDR3 sequence reads: CASSYGPLAGGYNEQFF. In nucleotides, the CDR3 is TGTGCCAGCAGCTATGGCCCACTAGCGGGGGGGTATAATGAGCAGTTCTTC.